This is a list of T cell receptor beta chains from one sample in a study of blood T cell repertoires in COVID-19. Sequencing was performed with immunoSEQ multiplex PCR; in TCRdb, only in-frame clones are kept and a portion is missing. Of tens of thousands of clones in the sample, about 80% were seen once. Sequencing was performed on peripheral blood. These receptors came from a human donor in a cohort sampled during active COVID-19. Each CDR3 is given with its conserved first and last residue. Fields, in order: J gene, V gene, clone size, CDR3 protein. Rows may omit the clone size; those that give it use once, few, many or a size class.

j_call: TRBJ2-1
v_call: TRBV30
clone_size: .
cdr3_aa: CACHGQGVGDEQFF

j_call: TRBJ1-5
v_call: TRBV21-1
clone_size: few
cdr3_aa: CASSKGAQGNQPQHF

j_call: TRBJ1-6
v_call: TRBV7-2
clone_size: .
cdr3_aa: CASSSASTAASPLHF

j_call: TRBJ1-5
v_call: TRBV18
clone_size: .
cdr3_aa: CASSPQGITDQPQHF

j_call: TRBJ1-3
v_call: TRBV19
clone_size: .
cdr3_aa: CASSKRGVGMTGPGNTIYF

j_call: TRBJ2-4
v_call: TRBV4-3
clone_size: .
cdr3_aa: CASSQEFAGVKNIQYF

j_call: TRBJ1-5
v_call: TRBV27
clone_size: .
cdr3_aa: CASSLGPTGTQHF

j_call: TRBJ1-2
v_call: TRBV5-6
clone_size: .
cdr3_aa: CASSLAPGGYTF

j_call: TRBJ1-6
v_call: TRBV7-2
clone_size: .
cdr3_aa: CASSRLGLDSPLHF

j_call: TRBJ2-3
v_call: TRBV18
clone_size: .
cdr3_aa: CASSPLFGPDTQYF

j_call: TRBJ2-2
v_call: TRBV4-3
clone_size: .
cdr3_aa: CASSVTLAVTGELFF

j_call: TRBJ2-7
v_call: TRBV27
clone_size: .
cdr3_aa: CASRGAGGGNNEQYF

j_call: TRBJ2-3
v_call: TRBV7-2
clone_size: .
cdr3_aa: CASSPTIVAGYTQYF

j_call: TRBJ1-2
v_call: TRBV28
clone_size: .
cdr3_aa: CASNNPRDVDYGYTF

j_call: TRBJ2-7
v_call: TRBV30
clone_size: .
cdr3_aa: CAWSVGGRYEQYF

j_call: TRBJ2-1
v_call: TRBV7-9
clone_size: .
cdr3_aa: CASSSQRGSAFF

j_call: TRBJ2-2
v_call: TRBV7-9
clone_size: .
cdr3_aa: CASPPGGRNTGELFF

j_call: TRBJ2-5
v_call: TRBV4-2
clone_size: .
cdr3_aa: CASTRGTGETQYF

j_call: TRBJ1-3
v_call: TRBV4-1
clone_size: .
cdr3_aa: CASSQEPSPATGGSGNTIYF

j_call: TRBJ1-3
v_call: TRBV20-1
clone_size: once
cdr3_aa: CSASSTTAYSGNTIYF

j_call: TRBJ1-2
v_call: TRBV6-5
clone_size: few
cdr3_aa: CASSTEPGQFVGYTF

j_call: TRBJ2-5
v_call: TRBV5-5
clone_size: .
cdr3_aa: CASSLDPGIETQYF

j_call: TRBJ1-2
v_call: TRBV24-1
clone_size: .
cdr3_aa: CATSGGTGVEFGYGYTF